The 12 T cell receptor beta chains reported below all come from one sample, sequenced in a study of T cells in Graves' hyperthyroidism and ophthalmopathy. Using RNA transcripts as the source, TCR beta CDR3 regions were amplified. Primed by the HTBI set, a first-round RT-PCR was run on the TCR CDR3. TCRdb recomputed calls from the multiplex PCR reads with MiXCR, one row per CDR3 protein. The table shows approximately 330,000 distinct CDR3 sequences, with roughly 13% occurring only once. The sample taken for sequencing was blood. These TCRs come from a middle-aged woman with Graves' ophthalmopathy.

This clonotype has only a few counts. The chain combines TRBV12-3 or TRBV12-4 with TRBJ2-3; tentative D call: TRBD1 (6 bases). V dropped 7 bases and J dropped 2 bases, with 19 bases sitting between them. This CDR3 is built from 16 residues. The CDR3 nucleotides are TGTGCCAGCACCCTAGCCACAGGACAGCCCACAGATACGCAGTATTTT. It encodes CASTLATGQPTDTQYF.

This clonotype was seen many times. The chain employs TRBV2 and TRBJ2-1; 10 bases match TRBD2. CDR3 size: 14 residues. V lost 6 bases, J lost 6 bases, and 5 bases stayed unmatched. Germline lookup yields CDR1 SNHLY and CDR2 FYNNEI. CDR3 loop: CASRRLAGANEQFF. The CDR3 DNA reads TGTGCCAGCAGGCGGCTAGCGGGAGCCAATGAGCAGTTCTTC.

In its sample, this clonotype was seen many times. The chain is built from TRBV7-2 and TRBJ1-1; D remains unclear. The CDR3 loop spans 14 amino acids. V lost 5 bases and J lost 1, with 11 bases in between. CDR1 is SGHTA and CDR2 is FQGNSA in the germline V gene. CDR3: CASSIGLGNTEAFF. CDR3 sequence (DNA): TGTGCCAGCAGCATAGGACTGGGGAACACTGAAGCTTTCTTT.

This clonotype was recorded at least ten times. The CDR3 region is CASSEYEGRTGGDTQYF. CDR3 coding DNA: TGTGCCAGCAGTGAATATGAGGGCCGGACTGGAGGAGATACGCAGTATTTT. V and J are TRBV6-1 and TRBJ2-3; D may be TRBD2 (5 bases). The CDR3 extends over 17 amino acids. The V end lost 2 bases, the J end lost 5 bases, and 20 bases lay between the germline ends. Germline-derived CDR1 and CDR2 are MNHNS and SASEGT.

This clonotype was observed many times. The V call is TRBV7-9, the J call TRBJ2-2, with D hard to call. Germline V gene lookup returns CDR1 SEHNR and CDR2 FQNEAQ (reference sequence). This CDR3 spans 15 amino acids. V gave up 5 bases and J gave up 3 bases, with 13 bases separating them. The CDR3 loop reads CASSVKGLDTGELFF. The CDR3 DNA sequence: TGTGCCAGCAGCGTTAAGGGTTTGGACACCGGGGAGCTGTTTTTT.

Many counts were recorded for this clonotype. The CDR3 nucleotides are TGCAGTGCTAGGTCCGGGGATTACTATGGCTACACCTTC. Protein sequence: CSARSGDYYGYTF. This chain joins TRBV20-1 and TRBJ1-2; D is ambiguous. V was trimmed by 3 bases and J by 3 bases, leaving 11 bases between them. CDR3 size: 13 residues. Germline assignment: CDR1 DFQATT and CDR2 SNEGSKA (reference sequence).

This clonotype was counted many times. The chain uses TRBV12-3 or TRBV12-4 and TRBJ2-7; D remains unclear. This CDR3 is 12 amino acids long. The V and J ends lost 0 bases and 5 bases respectively, with 5 bases between them. CDR3 nucleotide sequence: TGTGCCAGCAGTTTAGCAGGGCACGAGCAGTACTTC. Translation: CASSLAGHEQYF.

The sample holds many counts of this clonotype. This chain links TRBV7-6 with TRBJ2-2; D is undetermined. The V gene's germline CDR1 is SGHVS and CDR2 FNYEAQ. Trimming stripped 7 bases from V and 4 bases from J, with 19 bases between. The CDR3 contains 16 residues. This CDR3 is CASNPTPGQTTGELFF. The CDR3 DNA is TGTGCCAGCAACCCTACCCCTGGGCAGACCACCGGGGAGCTGTTTTTT. The full variable domain, completed using reference TRBV7-6 and TRBJ2-2, is GAGVSQSPRYKVTKRGQDVALRCDPISGHVSLYWYRQALGQGPEFLTYFNYEAQQDKSGLPNDRFSAERPEGSISTLTIQRTEQRDSAMYRCASNPTPGQTTGELFFGEGSRLTVL.

V is TRBV5-6 and J is TRBJ1-2; 7 bases agree with TRBD1. After removal of 6 bases from V and 2 bases from J, the junction contained 7 bases not matched to a gene. Germline-derived CDR1 and CDR2 are SGHDT and YYEEEE. This CDR3 spans 14 amino acids. The CDR3 coding sequence is TGTGCCAGCACCTGGGACAGAGCAAACTATGGCTACACCTTC. This sequence encodes CASTWDRANYGYTF.

The table lists this clonotype with many counts. The gene calls are TRBV28 and TRBJ1-1; D is unresolved. CDR1 and CDR2 from the germline V gene are MDHEN and SYDVKM. Deletions cut 7 bases from V and 11 bases from J, with 17 bases between. There are 12 residues in the CDR3. In DNA form, the CDR3 reads TGTGCCAGCACCTATACCCTGGGTCGGGCTTTCTTT. Encoded protein: CASTYTLGRAFF.

The chain employs TRBV4-1 and TRBJ2-7; 8 positions agree with TRBD1. The CDR3 totals 16 residues. Germline loops: CDR1 MGHRA, CDR2 YSYEKL. Trimming cost V 2 bases and J 4 bases; bases outside gene matches: 10. This chain's CDR3 is CASSQLTGGSRYEQYF. In DNA form, the CDR3 reads TGCGCCAGCAGCCAATTAACAGGGGGGTCTAGATACGAGCAGTACTTC.

This clonotype has a handful of counts. V usage is TRBV10-2 and J usage is TRBJ2-2, with unresolved D. Germline loops: CDR1 WSHSY, CDR2 SAAADI. The CDR3 is 15 residues long. Trimming removed 0 bases from V and 2 bases from J, with 7 bases in between. The CDR3 is CASSESLYNTGELFF. The CDR3, as DNA: TGCGCCAGCAGTGAGTCTCTATATAACACCGGGGAGCTGTTTTTT.